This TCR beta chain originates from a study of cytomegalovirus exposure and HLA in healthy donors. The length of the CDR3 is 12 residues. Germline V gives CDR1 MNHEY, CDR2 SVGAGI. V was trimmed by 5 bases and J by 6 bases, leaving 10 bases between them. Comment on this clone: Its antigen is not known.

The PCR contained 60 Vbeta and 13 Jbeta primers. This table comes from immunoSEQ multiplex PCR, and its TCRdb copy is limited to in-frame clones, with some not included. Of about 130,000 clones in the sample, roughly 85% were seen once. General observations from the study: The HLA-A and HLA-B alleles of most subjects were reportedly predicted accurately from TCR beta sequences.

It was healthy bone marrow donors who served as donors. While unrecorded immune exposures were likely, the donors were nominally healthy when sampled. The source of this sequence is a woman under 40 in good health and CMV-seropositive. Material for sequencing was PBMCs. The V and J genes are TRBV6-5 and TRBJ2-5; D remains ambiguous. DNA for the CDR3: TGTGCCAGCAGTGAAGCGAGCAAGACCCAGTACTTC. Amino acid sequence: CASSEASKTQYF.